Listed here are 22 T cell receptor beta chains from one sample, sequenced in a study of cytotoxic CD8 clonotypes in ibrutinib-treated CLL. Method: immunoSEQ multiplex PCR; TCRdb's copy keeps in-frame clones and lacks some. The repertoire holds about 120,000 clones, with roughly 60% as singletons. The source material was PBMCs, sampled after 24 months of ibrutinib treatment. Receptors were obtained from a human donor with chronic lymphocytic leukemia.

V usage is TRBV25-1 and J usage is TRBJ2-5, with 13 bases aligning to TRBD2. The CDR3 is 17 amino acids. V was pared by 2 bases and J by 5 bases, with 8 bases of the junction left unmatched. Germline CDR1 is MGHDK and CDR2 is SYGVNS. CDR3 in amino acids: CASSEHTSGGAGETQYF. CDR3 DNA sequence: TGTGCCAGCAGTGAACACACTAGCGGGGGGGCCGGGGAGACCCAGTACTTC.

V and J are TRBV30 and TRBJ2-7, with TRBD1 matching 8 bases. This CDR3 spans 14 amino acids. The germline CDR1 and CDR2 sequences are GTSNPN and SVGIG (reference sequence). With 0 bases clipped from V and 7 bases from J, the junction kept 8 bases outside the gene matches. The CDR3 protein is CAWSVRQGTGEQYF. In nucleotides, the CDR3 is TGTGCCTGGAGTGTTCGACAGGGGACGGGGGAGCAGTACTTC.

In its sample, this clone was seen a few times. The chain links TRBV5-1 to TRBJ2-5; D might be TRBD2 (6 bases). The CDR3 runs to 15 residues. The V end lost 0 bases, the J end lost 5 bases, and 14 bases lay between the germline ends. Germline V lookup: CDR1 SGHRS, CDR2 YFSETQ. The DNA for the CDR3 is TGCGCCAGCAGCTTGGAGGGTCGAGGAGGGGAGACCCAGTACTTC. Its protein product is CASSLEGRGGETQYF.

The chain recombines TRBV6-1 with TRBJ2-5; a weak D match, TRBD2 (6 bases). The CDR3 is made up of 14 amino acids. Per the germline V gene, CDR1 is MNHNS and CDR2 is SASEGT. The V and J ends lost 6 bases and 5 bases respectively, with 16 bases between them. As DNA, the CDR3 is TGTGCCAGCAGACCCCGACTAGATTGGGAGACCCAGTACTTC. Protein: CASRPRLDWETQYF.

The V and J genes are TRBV6-1 and TRBJ2-1; TRBD1 or TRBD2 may be the D gene (6 bases each). V lost 4 bases to trimming and J lost 9 bases, with 19 bases between them. Germline loops: CDR1 MNHNS, CDR2 SASEGT. The CDR3 totals 15 residues. The CDR3 DNA reads TGTGCCAGCAGTGCCGTCGGGGGCAGGGTGAGTGAGCAGTTCTTC. It specifies CASSAVGGRVSEQFF.

Comments on this clone: The same CDR3 is also encoded by other DNA sequences in this sample. The chain joins TRBV5-1 to TRBJ1-1; 7 nucleotides align to TRBD1. The germline V gene has CDR1 SGHRS and CDR2 YFSETQ. This CDR3 has 14 residues. With 3 bases clipped from V and 4 bases from J, the junction kept 6 bases outside the gene matches. CDR3 residues: CASSSTGLGTEAFF. DNA of the CDR3: TGCGCCAGCAGCTCGACAGGGTTGGGCACTGAAGCTTTCTTT.

CDR3 region: CASSSHRFAPLHF. The CDR3 DNA sequence: TGTGCCAGCAGTTCTCACAGGTTCGCACCCCTCCACTTT. This chain joins TRBV11-3 and TRBJ1-6, with D perhaps TRBD1 (5 bases). The germline V gene has CDR1 SGHNT and CDR2 YENEEA. Trimming left V 6 bases short and J 11 bases short, with 14 bases between. The CDR3 loop spans 13 amino acids.

The chain is built from TRBV27 and TRBJ1-5; 9 bases map to TRBD1. The CDR3 length is 15 residues. The germline CDR1 and CDR2 sequences are MNHEY and SMNVEV (reference sequence). The V gene end was trimmed by 2 bases and the J gene end by 5 bases; junction bases not matched to a gene: 4. CDR3 residues: CASSLTGTGYQPQHF. The CDR3 DNA sequence: TGTGCCAGCAGTTTAACAGGGACAGGGTATCAGCCCCAGCATTTT.

The count of this clone is one. The same CDR3 is also encoded by other DNA sequences in this sample. The chain links TRBV7-6 to TRBJ2-5, with 7 bases that match TRBD2. Germline loops: CDR1 SGHVS, CDR2 FNYEAQ. Losses at the gene ends were 2 bases for V and 5 bases for J; bases not matched to a gene: 5. The CDR3 length is 14 residues. CDR3 sequence: CASSLRGGEETQYF. CDR3 sequence (DNA): TGTGCCAGCAGCTTACGTGGGGGGGAGGAGACCCAGTACTTC. The whole variable domain, remainder taken from reference TRBV7-6 and TRBJ2-5, is GAGVSQSPRYKVTKRGQDVALRCDPISGHVSLYWYRQALGQGPEFLTYFNYEAQQDKSGLPNDRFSAERPEGSISTLTIQRTEQRDSAMYRCASSLRGGEETQYFGPGTRLLVL.

This clone has only a few counts. The CDR3 coding sequence is TGTGCCAGCAGTCCACCGACAGGGAACTCCTTTGCATTTAATTCACCCCTCCACTTT. Its translation: CASSPPTGNSFAFNSPLHF. V gene TRBV28 combines with J gene TRBJ1-6; TRBD1 matches at 7 bases. Germline CDR1 is MDHEN and CDR2 is SYDVKM. The V segment lost 5 bases and the J segment 6 bases; nucleotides outside the gene matches: 19. This CDR3 has 19 residues.

The genes are TRBV25-1 and TRBJ1-1; D is perhaps TRBD1 (6 bases). The V gene's germline CDR1 is MGHDK and CDR2 SYGVNS. V was cut by 4 bases and J by 6 bases, with 18 bases left in between. The CDR3 has 15 residues. The CDR3 sequence is CASSGAQGAPPEAFF. As DNA, the CDR3 is TGTGCCAGCAGTGGCGCACAGGGAGCCCCACCTGAAGCTTTCTTT.

This clone was recorded once. The chain has TRBV7-2 and TRBJ1-6; D unresolved. Germline lookup yields CDR1 SGHTA and CDR2 FQGNSA. This CDR3 region has 18 residues. V lost 5 bases, J lost 10 bases, and 27 bases lay in between. The CDR3 loop is CASSKTFTPRGGGSPLHF. The CDR3 bases are TGTGCCAGCAGCAAGACTTTCACCCCCCGAGGTGGAGGCTCACCCCTCCACTTT.

To note about this clone: Compared with germline, one end of the junction differs, possibly owing to a read error. The gene calls are TRBV5-1 and TRBJ2-7; 7 nucleotides align to TRBD1. The CDR3 runs to 15 residues. In germline, CDR1 is SGHRS, CDR2 YFSETQ. In DNA form, the CDR3 reads TGCGCCAGCGGCTTTTCGGACAGGATCTCCTACGAGCAGTACTTC. This translates into CASGFSDRISYEQYF.

The genes are TRBV20-1 and TRBJ2-7, with 8 bases that match TRBD1. CDR1 DFQATT and CDR2 SNEGSKA come from the germline V gene (reference sequence). The CDR3 sequence is 11 residues long. The CDR3 nucleotides read TGCAGCCTGGACAGGGACCACGAGCAGTACTTC. It specifies CSLDRDHEQYF.

The chain links TRBV9 to TRBJ1-3; 12 nucleotides align to TRBD1. In germline, CDR1 is SGDLS, CDR2 YYNGEE. Trimming removed 5 bases from V and 5 bases from J; junction bases left unmatched: 5. The length of the CDR3 is 15 residues. Written as DNA, the CDR3 is TGTGCCAGCAGTGGAGGGGACAGGGGGCGAAACACCATATATTTT. It specifies CASSGGDRGRNTIYF.

In its sample, this clone was seen a few times. J is TRBJ2-5 and V is TRBV7-6; TRBD1 or TRBD2 may be the D gene (5 bases each). The CDR3 is made up of 14 amino acids. Trimming took 0 bases from V and 7 from J, leaving 12 bases between them. Per germline, CDR1 SGHVS and CDR2 FNYEAQ. CDR3 sequence: CASSLAGDGRTQYF. The CDR3, as DNA: TGTGCCAGCAGCTTAGCCGGGGACGGGCGGACCCAGTACTTC.

The chain joins TRBV30 to TRBJ2-4; D is tentatively TRBD1 or TRBD2 (5 bases each). The germline gives CDR1 GTSNPN, CDR2 SVGIG (reference sequence). The V end lost 3 bases, the J end lost 0 bases, and 24 bases lay between the germline ends. This CDR3 spans 19 amino acids. The CDR3 protein is CAWSVKRGLSGQAKNIQYF. The CDR3 region has the DNA TGTGCCTGGAGCGTAAAGAGGGGCCTTAGTGGCCAAGCCAAAAACATTCAGTACTTC.

The V gene is TRBV7-7, the J gene TRBJ2-5, with a possible D match to TRBD1 (5 bases). Germline V gives CDR1 SSHAT, CDR2 FNYEAQ (reference sequence). Trimming shortened V by 4 bases and J by 0 bases, and 6 bases separated the two germline ends. The CDR3 covers 13 residues. The CDR3 DNA follows: TGTGCCAGCAGCTCGGACAACCAAGAGACCCAGTACTTC. Its translation is CASSSDNQETQYF.

V is TRBV4-1 and J is TRBJ1-4, with D possibly TRBD1 on 5 matching bases. This CDR3 comprises 15 residues. Germline CDR1 and CDR2: MGHRA and YSYEKL. V was pared by 1 base and J by 4 bases, with 10 bases between. In DNA form, the CDR3 reads TGCGCCAGCAGCCAAGGGGAGGGGTATAATGAAAAACTGTTTTTT. As protein: CASSQGEGYNEKLFF.

The chain combines TRBV29-1 with TRBJ1-2; maybe TRBD1 (6 bases). CDR1 SQVTM and CDR2 ANQGSEA come from the germline V gene. The CDR3 is 13 residues long. The germline V and J ends were trimmed by 1 base and 6 bases, with 12 bases remaining between them. DNA for the CDR3: TGCAGCGTTGAAGGTACAGGGAACAATGGCTACACCTTC. It yields the protein CSVEGTGNNGYTF.

This clone was counted ten times or more. The gene calls are TRBV5-4 and TRBJ1-1, with D possibly TRBD1 on 6 matching bases. Trimming removed 3 bases from V and 5 bases from J, with 23 bases in between. The CDR3 totals 17 residues. CDR1 is SGHNT, CDR2 YYREEE, per germline (reference sequence). The CDR3 loop is CASSWGLTGGVGTEAFF. The CDR3 DNA sequence: TGTGCCAGCAGCTGGGGCCTCACGGGGGGCGTAGGGACTGAAGCTTTCTTT.

V and J are TRBV7-3 and TRBJ2-3; D unresolved. The ends were cut back, 4 bases at V and 5 bases at J, with 13 bases in the middle. CDR3 length equals 14 residues. Germline V lookup: CDR1 SGHTA, CDR2 FQGTGA. The CDR3 spells CASSSPDRRDTQYF. In DNA form, the CDR3 reads TGTGCCAGCAGCTCCCCGGACCGACGAGATACGCAGTATTTT.